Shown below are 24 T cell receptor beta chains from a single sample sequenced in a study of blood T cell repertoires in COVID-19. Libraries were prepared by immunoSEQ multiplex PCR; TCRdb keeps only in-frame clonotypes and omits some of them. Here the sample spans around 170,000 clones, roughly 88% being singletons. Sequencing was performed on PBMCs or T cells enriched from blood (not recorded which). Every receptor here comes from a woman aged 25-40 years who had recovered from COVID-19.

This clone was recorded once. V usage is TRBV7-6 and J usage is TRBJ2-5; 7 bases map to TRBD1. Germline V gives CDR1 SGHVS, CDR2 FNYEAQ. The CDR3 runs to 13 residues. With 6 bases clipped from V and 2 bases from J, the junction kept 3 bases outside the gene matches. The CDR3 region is CASRTGSQETQYF. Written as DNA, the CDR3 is TGTGCCAGCAGGACAGGGTCTCAAGAGACCCAGTACTTC. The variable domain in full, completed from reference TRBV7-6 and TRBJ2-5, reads GAGVSQSPRYKVTKRGQDVALRCDPISGHVSLYWYRQALGQGPEFLTYFNYEAQQDKSGLPNDRFSAERPEGSISTLTIQRTEQRDSAMYRCASRTGSQETQYFGPGTRLLVL.

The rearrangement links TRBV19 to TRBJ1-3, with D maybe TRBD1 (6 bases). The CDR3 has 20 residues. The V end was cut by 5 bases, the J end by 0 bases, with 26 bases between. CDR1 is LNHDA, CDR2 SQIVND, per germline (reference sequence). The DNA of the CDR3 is TGTGCCAGTAGTCCGCGCCGACAGGCTAACCTACCCGCCTCTGGAAACACCATATATTTT. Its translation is CASSPRRQANLPASGNTIYF.

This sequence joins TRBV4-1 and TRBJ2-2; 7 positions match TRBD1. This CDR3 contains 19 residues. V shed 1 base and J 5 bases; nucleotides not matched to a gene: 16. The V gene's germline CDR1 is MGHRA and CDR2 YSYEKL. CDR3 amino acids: CASSQGPGTALGKTGELFF. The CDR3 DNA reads TGCGCCAGCAGCCAAGGTCCTGGGACAGCCTTGGGAAAGACCGGGGAGCTGTTTTTT.

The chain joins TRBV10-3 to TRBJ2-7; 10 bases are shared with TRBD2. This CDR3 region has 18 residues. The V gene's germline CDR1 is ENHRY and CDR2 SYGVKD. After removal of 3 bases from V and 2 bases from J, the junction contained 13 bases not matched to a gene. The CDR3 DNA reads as TGTGCCATCAGTGATGCGGGGTCTCAGCGGGAGGGTGCCTACGAGCAGTACTTC. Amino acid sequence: CAISDAGSQREGAYEQYF.

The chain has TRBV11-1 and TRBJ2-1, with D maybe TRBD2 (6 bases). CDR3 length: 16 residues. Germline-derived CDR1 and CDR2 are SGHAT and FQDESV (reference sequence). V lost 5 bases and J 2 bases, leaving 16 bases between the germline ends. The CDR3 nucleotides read TGTGCCAGCAGCCCCCCCCCACGGGGGACCTACAATGAGCAGTTCTTC. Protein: CASSPPPRGTYNEQFF.

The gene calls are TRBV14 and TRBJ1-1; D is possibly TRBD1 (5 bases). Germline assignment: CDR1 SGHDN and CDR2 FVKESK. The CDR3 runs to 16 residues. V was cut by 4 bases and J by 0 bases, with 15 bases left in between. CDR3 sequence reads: CASSLSETVMNTEAFF. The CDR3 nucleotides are TGTGCCAGCAGCCTTAGTGAGACAGTCATGAACACTGAAGCTTTCTTT.

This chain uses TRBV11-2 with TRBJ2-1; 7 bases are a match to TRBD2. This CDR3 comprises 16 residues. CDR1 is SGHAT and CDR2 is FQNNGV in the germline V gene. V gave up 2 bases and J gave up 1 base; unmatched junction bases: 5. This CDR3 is CASSLFAGVSYNEQFF. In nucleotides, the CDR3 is TGTGCCAGCAGCTTATTCGCGGGAGTGTCCTACAATGAGCAGTTCTTC.

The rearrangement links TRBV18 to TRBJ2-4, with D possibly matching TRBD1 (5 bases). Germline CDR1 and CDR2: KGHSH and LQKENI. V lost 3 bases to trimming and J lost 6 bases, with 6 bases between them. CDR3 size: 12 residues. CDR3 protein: CASSPQGNIQYF. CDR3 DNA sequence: TGTGCCAGCTCACCCCAGGGAAACATTCAGTACTTC.

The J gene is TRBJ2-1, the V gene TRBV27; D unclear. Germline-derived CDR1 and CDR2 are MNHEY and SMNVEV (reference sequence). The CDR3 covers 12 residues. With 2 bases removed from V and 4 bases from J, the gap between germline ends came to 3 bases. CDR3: CASSLRYNEQFF. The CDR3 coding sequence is TGTGCCAGCAGTTTACGGTACAATGAGCAGTTCTTC.

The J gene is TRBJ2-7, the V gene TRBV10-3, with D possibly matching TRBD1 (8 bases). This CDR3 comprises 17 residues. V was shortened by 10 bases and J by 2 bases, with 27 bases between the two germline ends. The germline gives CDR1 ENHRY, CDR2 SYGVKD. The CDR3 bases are TGTGCCACCCTTCCTCACGGAGGGGGGGACAGGCCCTACGAGCAGTACTTC. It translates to CATLPHGGGDRPYEQYF.

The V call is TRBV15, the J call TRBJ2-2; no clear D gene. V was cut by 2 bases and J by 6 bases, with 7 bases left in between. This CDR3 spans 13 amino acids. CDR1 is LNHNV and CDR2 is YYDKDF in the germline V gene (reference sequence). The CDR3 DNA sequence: TGTGCCACCAGCAGACAACGGGCCGGGGAGCTGTTTTTT. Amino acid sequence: CATSRQRAGELFF.

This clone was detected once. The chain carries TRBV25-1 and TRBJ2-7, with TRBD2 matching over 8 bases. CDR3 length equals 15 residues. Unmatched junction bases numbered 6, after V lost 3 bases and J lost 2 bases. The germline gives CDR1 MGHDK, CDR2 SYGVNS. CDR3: CASSDTAGGAYEQYF. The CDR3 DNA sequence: TGTGCCAGCAGTGACACTGCGGGAGGCGCCTACGAGCAGTACTTC.

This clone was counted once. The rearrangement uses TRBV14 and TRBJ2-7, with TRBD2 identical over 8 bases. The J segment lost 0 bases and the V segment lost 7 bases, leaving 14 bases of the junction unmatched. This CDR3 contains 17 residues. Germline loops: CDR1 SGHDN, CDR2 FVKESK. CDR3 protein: CASNEGISGSGSYEQYF. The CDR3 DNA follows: TGTGCCAGCAATGAAGGGATCAGCGGGAGCGGCTCCTACGAGCAGTACTTC.

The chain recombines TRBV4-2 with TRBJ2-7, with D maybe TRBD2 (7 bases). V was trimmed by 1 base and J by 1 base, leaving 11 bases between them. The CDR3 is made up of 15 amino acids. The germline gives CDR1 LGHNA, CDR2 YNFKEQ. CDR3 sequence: CASSQGEGESYEQYF. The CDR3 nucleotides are TGTGCCAGCAGCCAAGGGGAGGGGGAGTCCTACGAGCAGTACTTC.

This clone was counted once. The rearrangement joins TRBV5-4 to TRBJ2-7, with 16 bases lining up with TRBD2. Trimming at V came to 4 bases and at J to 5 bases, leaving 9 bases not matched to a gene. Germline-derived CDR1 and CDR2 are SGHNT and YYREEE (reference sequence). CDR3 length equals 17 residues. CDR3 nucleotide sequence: TGTGCCAGCAGCCCGGGACTAGCGGGAGGGCTTACCGACGAGCAGTACTTC. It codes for CASSPGLAGGLTDEQYF.

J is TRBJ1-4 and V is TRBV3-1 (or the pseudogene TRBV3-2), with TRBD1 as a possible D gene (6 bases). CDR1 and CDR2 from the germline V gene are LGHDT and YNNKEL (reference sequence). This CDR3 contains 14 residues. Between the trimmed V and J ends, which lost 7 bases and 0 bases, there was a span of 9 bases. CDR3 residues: CASKGEPTNEKLFF. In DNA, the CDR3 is TGTGCCAGCAAGGGGGAGCCAACTAATGAAAAACTGTTTTTT.

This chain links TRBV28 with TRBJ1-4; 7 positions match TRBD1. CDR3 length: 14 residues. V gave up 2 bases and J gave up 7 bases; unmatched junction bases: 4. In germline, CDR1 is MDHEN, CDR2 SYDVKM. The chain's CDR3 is CASSLGQGVEKLFF. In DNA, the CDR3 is TGTGCCAGCAGTTTAGGGCAGGGGGTTGAAAAACTGTTTTTT.

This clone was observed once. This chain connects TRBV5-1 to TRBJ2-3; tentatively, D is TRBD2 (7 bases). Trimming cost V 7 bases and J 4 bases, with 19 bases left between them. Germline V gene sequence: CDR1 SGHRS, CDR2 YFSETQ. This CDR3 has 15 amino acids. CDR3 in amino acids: CASAVGAGVADTQYF. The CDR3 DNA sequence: TGCGCCAGCGCCGTGGGGGCGGGAGTTGCAGATACGCAGTATTTT.

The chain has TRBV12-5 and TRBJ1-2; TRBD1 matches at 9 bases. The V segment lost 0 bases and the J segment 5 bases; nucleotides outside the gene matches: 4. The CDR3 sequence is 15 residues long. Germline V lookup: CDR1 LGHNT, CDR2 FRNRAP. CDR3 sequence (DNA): TGTGCTAGTGGTTTGGTTAGGGGACAGGGATATGGCTACACCTTC. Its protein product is CASGLVRGQGYGYTF. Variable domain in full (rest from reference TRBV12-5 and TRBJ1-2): DARVTQTPRHKVTEMGQEVTMRCQPILGHNTVFWYRQTMMQGLELLAYFRNRAPLDDSGMPKDRFSAEMPDATLATLKIQPSEPRDSAVYFCASGLVRGQGYGYTFGSGTRLTVV.

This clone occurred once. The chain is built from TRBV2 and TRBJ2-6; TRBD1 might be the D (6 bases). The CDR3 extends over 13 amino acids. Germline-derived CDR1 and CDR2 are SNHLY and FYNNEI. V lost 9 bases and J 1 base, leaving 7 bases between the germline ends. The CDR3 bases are TGTGCCAGTACAGGGTCTGGGGCCAACGTCCTGACTTTC. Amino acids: CASTGSGANVLTF.

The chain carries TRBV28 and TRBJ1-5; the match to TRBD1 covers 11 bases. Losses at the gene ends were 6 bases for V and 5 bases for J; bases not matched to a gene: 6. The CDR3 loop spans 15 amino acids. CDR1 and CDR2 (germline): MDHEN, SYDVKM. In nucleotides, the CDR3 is TGTGCCAGCAGCTCGGACAGGGGGCTGGATCAGCCCCAGCATTTT. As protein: CASSSDRGLDQPQHF. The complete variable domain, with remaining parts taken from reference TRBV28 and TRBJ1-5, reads DVKVTQSSRYLVKRTGEKVFLECVQDMDHENMFWYRQDPGLGLRLIYFSYDVKMKEKGDIPEGYSVSREKKERFSLILESASTNQTSMYLCASSSDRGLDQPQHFGDGTRLSIL.

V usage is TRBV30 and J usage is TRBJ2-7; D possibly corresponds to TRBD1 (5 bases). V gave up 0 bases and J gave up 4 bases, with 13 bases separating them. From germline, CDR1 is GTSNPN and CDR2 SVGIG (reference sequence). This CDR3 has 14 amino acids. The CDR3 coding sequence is TGTGCCTGGAGTGTAGGCAGGGAACCGTACGAGCAGTACTTC. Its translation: CAWSVGREPYEQYF.

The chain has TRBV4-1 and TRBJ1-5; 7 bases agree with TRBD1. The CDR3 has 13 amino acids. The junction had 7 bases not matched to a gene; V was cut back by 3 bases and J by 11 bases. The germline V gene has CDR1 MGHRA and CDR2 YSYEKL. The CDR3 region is CASSQITQGAQHF. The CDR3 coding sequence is TGCGCCAGCAGCCAGATAACCCAGGGGGCCCAGCATTTT.

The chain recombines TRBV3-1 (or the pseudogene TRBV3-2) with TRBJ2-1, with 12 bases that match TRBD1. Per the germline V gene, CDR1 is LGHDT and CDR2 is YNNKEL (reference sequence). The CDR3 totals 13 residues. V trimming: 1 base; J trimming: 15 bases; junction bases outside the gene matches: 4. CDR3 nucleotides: TGTGCCAGCAGCCAAGGGGACAGGGGGCGCGGGTTCTTC. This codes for CASSQGDRGRGFF.